Sequencing of this TCR beta chain was carried out in a study of blood T cell repertoires in COVID-19. Study summary: The United States, Italy and Spain supplied acute and convalescent COVID-19 samples. PBMCs, B-cell-depleted T cells, or T cells were the source of the cDNA or gDNA that made up the material.

In the source study's methods: Estimation of nucleated cell counts relied on the amplification of reference gene primers. Profiled with immunoSEQ multiplex PCR; TCRdb holds only in-frame clones, not every one. For V, J and clone size, that table is used; D and trimming come from the DNA. The data show over 250,000 clones, with around 90% seen just once and 2% to 3% held by the top ten. The germline V gene has CDR1 GTSNPN and CDR2 SVGIG (reference sequence). This CDR3 is 15 amino acids long. After removal of 3 bases from V and 3 bases from J, the junction contained 8 bases not matched to a gene. The receptor comes from a man aged 60 to 69 who had recovered from COVID-19. Sample: PBMCs or T cells enriched from blood (not recorded which). This chain connects TRBV30 to TRBJ2-7; 10 nucleotides agree with TRBD1. The CDR3 region is CAWRDRDRGFYEQYF. The CDR3 DNA reads as TGTGCCTGGAGGGATAGGGACAGGGGTTTCTACGAGCAGTACTTC.